This T cell receptor (beta chain) was identified during a study of blood T cells in healthy people across ages. Points from the study as a whole: Unknown donor CMV status possibly confounded expanded clonotype changes. With age, beta diversity per million T cells declined roughly linearly, significantly by 40. Versus aged donors, long-lived donors had higher diversity and more naive CD4+ cells.

Isolating PBMCs gave at least 6.5 million of these cells per sample. The authors ran a second PCR of about 7 to 11 cycles using a sample-barcoded 5' primer and a J-beta primer mix. TCRdb analysed the 5' RACE reads with MiXCR anew, one entry per CDR3 protein. The profile shows about 1.6 million distinct CDR3 sequences, approximately 32% of them singletons. About this clonotype: Its matching antigen is unknown.

The CDR3 has 14 residues. CDR1 MDHEN and CDR2 SYDVKM come from the germline V gene. Trimming removed 7 bases from V and 7 bases from J; junction bases left unmatched: 13. Source material: blood. J is TRBJ2-7 and V is TRBV28, with 7 bases lining up with TRBD2. The sequence came from a woman between 25 and 40 years old in good health. The CDR3 spells CASNPLQSGREQYF. The CDR3, as DNA: TGTGCCAGCAATCCCCTCCAGTCCGGGAGGGAGCAGTACTTC.